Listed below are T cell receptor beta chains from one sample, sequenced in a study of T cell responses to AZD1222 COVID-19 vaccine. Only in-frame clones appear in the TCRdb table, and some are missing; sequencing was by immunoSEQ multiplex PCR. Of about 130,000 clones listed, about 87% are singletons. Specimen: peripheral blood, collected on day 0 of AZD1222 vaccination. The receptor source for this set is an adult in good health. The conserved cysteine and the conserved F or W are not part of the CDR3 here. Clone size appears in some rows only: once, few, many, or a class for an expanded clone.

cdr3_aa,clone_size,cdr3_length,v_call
SGISGEKSYNEQF,-,13,TRBV29-1
AISESGPSGNTIY,once,13,TRBV10-3
ASSYWSSYNLPLH,-,13,TRBV6-2/TRBV6-3
ASSFLAGARNEQF,-,13,TRBV7-9
ASSEQGGDTGNEQF,once,14,TRBV6-4
ASSFAPIPYEQY,-,12,TRBV28
ASSRGAYGPATNEKLF,-,16,TRBV3-1/TRBV3-2
ASSPSGTGGRRDTQY,-,15,TRBV18
ASSPRAGRDKGYT,-,13,TRBV4-3
ASSIRPGFSETQY,-,13,TRBV19
ASSHRDVNGYT,-,11,TRBV5-6
ASSLGGPKNTEAF,-,13,TRBV13
ASSWTSNSPLH,-,11,TRBV6-2/TRBV6-3
ASSSSYSGSEQY,once,12,TRBV6-2/TRBV6-3
ASSLARRPDTQY,few,12,TRBV7-8
ASSLHLTSGRARRTDTQY,-,18,TRBV27
ASSPGPNSYEQY,-,12,TRBV3-1/TRBV3-2
ASSLGRDTAYEQY,-,13,TRBV11-2
ASSPPGTRHTDTQY,once,14,TRBV18
ASSDSGGLSGYT,-,12,TRBV6-4
ASSSGQLNTEAF,-,12,TRBV7-3
ASSYEGANTEAF,-,12,TRBV6-5
ASMWTSGTNEQF,-,12,TRBV5-5
ASSLGVWSDTEAF,-,13,TRBV11-3
ASSPHRGQNYGYT,-,13,TRBV7-8
ASSLTWTQY,-,9,TRBV28
ASSQPRQGGAEAF,-,13,TRBV14
ASRVGAGNTYEQY,-,13,TRBV6-5
ASSIVATNEKLF,-,12,TRBV19
ASREGFGEQF,many,10,TRBV10-1
ASSVQGMTDTQY,-,12,TRBV9
ASSIDGQTFYSNQPQH,-,16,TRBV19
ASSSSGGGETQY,-,12,TRBV28
ASSATGTGLEKLF,-,13,TRBV7-3
ASSVRTGVEETQY,-,13,TRBV9
ASSETAAGGSTGELF,-,15,TRBV11-3
ASSEAAGETQY,-,11,TRBV6-1
AISESTRRDEQY,-,12,TRBV10-3
SVVWTDLGQPQH,-,12,TRBV29-1
ASSPGASYNEQF,-,12,TRBV7-3